Below are 23 T cell receptor beta chains sequenced from a single sample in a study of blood T cells in healthy people across ages. It was with a sample-barcoded 5' primer and a J-beta primer mix that a second PCR of about 7 to 12 cycles was run. TCRdb used MiXCR to reprocess the 5' RACE reads, holding one entry per CDR3 protein. The sample includes around 990,000 distinct CDR3 sequences, approximately 25% of them seen just once. These same records also appear under a second study, on T cells of mothers and their children.

The sequencing input was blood. All receptors come from a girl aged 2 to 9 in good health.

CDR3 protein: CASSYSGARYGYTF. The CDR3 bases are TGTGCCAGCAGTTACTCGGGGGCTCGCTATGGCTACACCTTC. This chain connects TRBV6-5 to TRBJ1-2, with a possible D match to TRBD1 (6 bases). This CDR3 contains 14 residues. The germline gives CDR1 MNHEY, CDR2 SVGAGI. The V and J ends lost 0 bases and 4 bases respectively, with 9 bases between them.

The chain has TRBV29-1 and TRBJ2-3; D remains unclear. Germline V CDR1 and CDR2: SQVTM, ANQGSEA. The CDR3 has 13 residues. V lost 5 bases and J 6 bases, leaving 15 bases between the germline ends. The CDR3 coding sequence is TGCAGCGTTTGCGGTAGGGTATCGGATACGCAGTATTTT. Translating gives CSVCGRVSDTQYF.

This clonotype was counted between two and nine times. The V call is TRBV7-9, the J call TRBJ1-2; D not certain. There are 13 residues in the CDR3. The V gene lost 6 bases and the J gene lost 4 bases, with 12 bases spanning the gap. CDR1 is SEHNR, CDR2 FQNEAQ, per germline (reference sequence). The CDR3 here is CASSNFEFYGYTF. The CDR3 nucleotides read TGTGCCAGCAGTAATTTCGAATTCTATGGCTACACCTTC.

The chain couples TRBV2 to TRBJ1-1; D remains unclear. The CDR3 totals 15 residues. Germline loops: CDR1 SNHLY, CDR2 FYNNEI. Trimming removed 3 bases at V and 4 bases at J, with 15 bases between. CDR3 sequence (DNA): TGTGCCAGCAGTGAGTCGGGTGGGTCCGGCACTGAAGCTTTCTTT. This encodes CASSESGGSGTEAFF.

V is TRBV29-1 and J is TRBJ1-5; D not resolved. This CDR3 region has 13 residues. Germline loops: CDR1 SQVTM, CDR2 ANQGSEA. Trimming shortened V by 4 bases and J by 4 bases, and 11 bases separated the two germline ends. The CDR3, as DNA: TGCAGCGTTGTCCCAGAGGATAATCAGCCCCAGCATTTT. Translating gives CSVVPEDNQPQHF.

The V gene is TRBV4-1, the J gene TRBJ1-5; D ambiguous. Trimming took off 0 bases at V and 7 bases at J, with 7 bases between the two ends. Germline CDR1 MGHRA, CDR2 YSYEKL. This CDR3 has 13 residues. Here the CDR3 DNA reads TGCGCCAGCAGCCAAGATATGCGGCAGCCCCAGCATTTT. This sequence encodes CASSQDMRQPQHF.

V usage is TRBV4-2 and J usage is TRBJ2-1; the D gene is possibly TRBD2 (5 bases). From germline, CDR1 is LGHNA and CDR2 YNFKEQ. With 2 bases removed from V and 6 bases from J, the gap between germline ends came to 17 bases. This CDR3 is built from 16 residues. The CDR3 region has the DNA TGTGCCAGCAGCCAATTTGGTTTGATAGCGAGCAATGAGCAGTTCTTC. Protein sequence: CASSQFGLIASNEQFF.

The chain links TRBV5-6 to TRBJ2-5, with D maybe TRBD1 (6 bases). Gene TRBJ2-7 matches the end of the DNA better, so the J call may be wrong. The CDR3 has 13 residues. Germline V gene data show CDR1 as SGHDT and CDR2 as YYEEEE. The chain's CDR3 is CASSSGTPNEQYF. The CDR3 DNA is TGTGCCAGCAGCTCCGGGACACCAAACGAGCAGTACTTC.

CDR3 coding DNA: TGTGCCAGCAGTCGACAGGGAGGTCTTGGGAATCAGCCCCAGCATTTT. Encoded protein: CASSRQGGLGNQPQHF. This rearrangement joins TRBV12-3 or TRBV12-4 to TRBJ1-5, with 7 bases fitting TRBD1. The CDR3 sequence is 16 residues long. With 5 bases clipped from V and 4 bases from J, the junction kept 11 bases outside the gene matches.

This rearrangement joins TRBV6-2 or TRBV6-3 to TRBJ2-2; 8 nucleotides align to TRBD2. Germline-derived CDR1 and CDR2 are MNHEY and SVGEGT. This CDR3 spans 14 amino acids. The trim removed 8 bases at V and 6 bases at J, leaving 8 bases unmatched. The CDR3 DNA is TGTGCCAGCTACACGCTAGCGGGTTCCGGGGAGCTGTTTTTT. This gives the protein CASYTLAGSGELFF.

This chain uses TRBV6-2 or TRBV6-3 with TRBJ2-5; D perhaps matches TRBD2 (7 bases). Trimming left V 0 bases short and J 4 bases short, with 12 bases between. The CDR3 extends over 15 amino acids. Germline-derived CDR1 and CDR2 are MNHEY and SVGEGT. CDR3 DNA: TGTGCCAGCAGTTACTCGAGGGGGGAGGGAGAGACCCAGTACTTC. Residues: CASSYSRGEGETQYF.

This clonotype was observed at least ten times. The V gene is TRBV7-2, the J gene TRBJ1-4; tentatively, D is TRBD1 (6 bases). V was clipped by 3 bases and J by 1 base, with 9 bases between them. CDR1 SGHTA and CDR2 FQGNSA come from the germline V gene. There are 15 residues in the CDR3. In DNA form, the CDR3 reads TGTGCCAGCAGCTTGACAGGAGTAACTAATGAAAAACTGTTTTTT. Protein product: CASSLTGVTNEKLFF.

For the CDR3, the DNA is TGTGCCAGCAGCCGAGCCCGGCTAGCGGGAGGAGATACGCAGTATTTT. Translating it yields CASSRARLAGGDTQYF. V is TRBV7-8 and J is TRBJ2-3, with 11 bases lining up with TRBD2. Germline-derived CDR1 and CDR2 are SGHVS and FQNEAQ. The CDR3 loop spans 16 amino acids. The V and J ends lost 5 bases and 5 bases, in that order; junction bases with no gene match: 9.

This clonotype has just a few counts. The V gene is TRBV29-1, the J gene TRBJ2-1; 7 bases fit TRBD2. CDR1 SQVTM and CDR2 ANQGSEA come from the germline V gene. V lost 0 bases, J lost 6 bases, and 2 bases stayed unmatched. CDR3 length: 13 residues. The CDR3 DNA is TGCAGCGTTGAAGAAGCGGGGCCCAATGAGCAGTTCTTC. Protein sequence: CSVEEAGPNEQFF.

J is TRBJ2-7 and V is TRBV20-1; TRBD2 is a possible D gene (6 bases). This CDR3 has 17 amino acids. V was cut by 4 bases and J by 0 bases, with 22 bases left in between. The germline V gene encodes CDR1 DFQATT and CDR2 SNEGSKA (reference sequence). The CDR3 protein is CSANGGEQGGVSYEQYF. The CDR3 DNA reads as TGCAGTGCTAACGGAGGTGAGCAGGGAGGAGTCTCCTACGAGCAGTACTTC.

This clonotype was seen a few times. The chain has TRBV16 and TRBJ1-6, with D perhaps TRBD1 (5 bases). The CDR3 is 14 amino acids. Germline V gene sequence: CDR1 KGHSY, CDR2 FQNENV. Trimming took off 3 bases at V and 9 bases at J, with 12 bases between the two ends. In DNA, the CDR3 is TGTGCCAGCAGCCACGGTAGGGACGGTTCACCCCTCCACTTT. Amino acid sequence: CASSHGRDGSPLHF.

CDR3 in DNA: TGTGCCAGCAGCATTAAGTCGATGGGGGCGAACACCGGGGAGCTGTTTTTT. Protein sequence: CASSIKSMGANTGELFF. This chain links TRBV21-1 with TRBJ2-2. TRBV21-1 is recorded as a pseudogene. The CDR3 extends over 17 amino acids.

The V gene is TRBV28, the J gene TRBJ2-1; D may be TRBD2 (6 bases). V was shortened by 7 bases and J by 16 bases, with 23 bases between the two germline ends. In germline, CDR1 is MDHEN, CDR2 SYDVKM. The CDR3 is 13 amino acids. The CDR3 DNA reads TGTGCCAGCACATACCTGGGGGGTCTGAAAGTTTTCTTC. This encodes CASTYLGGLKVFF. Together with reference TRBV28 and TRBJ2-1, the CDR3 gives the full variable domain: DVKVTQSSRYLVKRTGEKVFLECVQDMDHENMFWYRQDPGLGLRLIYFSYDVKMKEKGDIPEGYSVSREKKERFSLILESASTNQTSMYLCASTYLGGLKVFFGPGTRLTVL.

The chain recombines TRBV9 with TRBJ1-2, with D possibly being TRBD1 (5 bases). The germline gives CDR1 SGDLS, CDR2 YYNGEE. The CDR3 runs 12 residues. V lost 3 bases, J lost 8 bases, and 11 bases lay in between. The CDR3 DNA is TGTGCCAGCAGCGAGGGAGGGGTCGGCTACACCTTC. Translated: CASSEGGVGYTF.

Only a few counts were recorded for this clonotype. The gene calls are TRBV7-2 and TRBJ1-2; weak D call: TRBD1 (5 bases). The germline gives CDR1 SGHTA, CDR2 FQGNSA. This CDR3 region has 14 residues. Between the trimmed V and J ends, which lost 2 bases and 1 base, there was a span of 8 bases. CDR3 amino acids: CASSLRGGNYGYTF. The CDR3 region has the DNA TGTGCCAGCAGCTTAAGGGGCGGTAACTATGGCTACACCTTC.

This chain links TRBV12-5 with TRBJ2-5, with D hard to call. V was shortened by 6 bases and J by 5 bases, with 13 bases between the two germline ends. The CDR3 contains 13 residues. CDR1 and CDR2 (germline): LGHNT, FRNRAP. The CDR3 DNA reads TGTGCTAGTGGGTTCCCGGGTCGGGAGACCCAGTACTTC. Amino acids: CASGFPGRETQYF. Filled out from reference TRBV12-5 and TRBJ2-5, the complete variable domain reads DARVTQTPRHKVTEMGQEVTMRCQPILGHNTVFWYRQTMMQGLELLAYFRNRAPLDDSGMPKDRFSAEMPDATLATLKIQPSEPRDSAVYFCASGFPGRETQYFGPGTRLLVL.

The rearrangement links TRBV19 to TRBJ2-1; the D gene is possibly TRBD1 (5 bases). Germline loops: CDR1 LNHDA, CDR2 SQIVND (reference sequence). Trimming removed 2 bases from V and 6 bases from J, with 11 bases in between. The CDR3 has 14 residues. The CDR3 coding sequence is TGTGCCAGTAGTATACAGGGTAGGGGCAATGAGCAGTTCTTC. Encoded protein: CASSIQGRGNEQFF.

This clonotype was picked up a small number of times. The gene calls are TRBV7-9 and TRBJ2-1; no clear D. The germline CDR1 and CDR2 sequences are SEHNR and FQNEAQ (reference sequence). The CDR3 has 13 residues. V was pared by 1 base and J by 6 bases, with 7 bases between. CDR3 in amino acids: CASSLEISNEQFF. As DNA, the CDR3 is TGTGCCAGCAGCTTAGAGATCTCCAATGAGCAGTTCTTC.